These 3 T cell receptor beta chains were all obtained from the same sample, sequenced in a study of T cell responses to AZD1222 COVID-19 vaccine. The table came from immunoSEQ multiplex PCR; TCRdb's copy has only in-frame clones and leaves some out. This sample yields about 160,000 clones, of which 94% are seen a single time; over 1% belongs to the top ten. This specimen consisted of peripheral blood, obtained on day 0 of AZD1222 vaccination. The receptors were gathered from an adult in good health.

This chain connects TRBV28 to TRBJ2-3, with TRBD2 as a possible D gene (6 bases). The germline V gene has CDR1 MDHEN and CDR2 SYDVKM. The CDR3 length is 14 residues. The V end lost 10 bases, the J end lost 0 bases, and 14 bases lay between the germline ends. DNA of the CDR3: TGTGCCACCGTAAGAGGGACTAGCACAGATACGCAGTATTTT. As protein: CATVRGTSTDTQYF. Supplemented by reference TRBV28 and TRBJ2-3, the full variable domain reads DVKVTQSSRYLVKRTGEKVFLECVQDMDHENMFWYRQDPGLGLRLIYFSYDVKMKEKGDIPEGYSVSREKKERFSLILESASTNQTSMYLCATVRGTSTDTQYFGPGTRLTVL.

This sequence joins TRBV5-1 and TRBJ2-2; D is ambiguous. CDR3 length: 14 amino acids. Trimming cost V 5 bases and J 5 bases, with 13 bases left between them. The germline gives CDR1 SGHRS, CDR2 YFSETQ. This CDR3 reads CASSFSEATGELFF. The CDR3 nucleotides read TGCGCCAGCAGTTTTTCTGAGGCGACCGGGGAGCTGTTTTTT.

This clone was seen a single time. The rearrangement joins TRBV19 to TRBJ1-5; a weak D match, TRBD1 (6 bases). The CDR3 runs 15 residues. V was cut by 1 base and J by 6 bases, with 13 bases left in between. The germline V gene has CDR1 LNHDA and CDR2 SQIVND (reference sequence). This chain's CDR3 is CASSIGGARGQPQHF. DNA of the CDR3: TGTGCCAGTAGTATAGGCGGGGCCAGGGGTCAGCCCCAGCATTTT.